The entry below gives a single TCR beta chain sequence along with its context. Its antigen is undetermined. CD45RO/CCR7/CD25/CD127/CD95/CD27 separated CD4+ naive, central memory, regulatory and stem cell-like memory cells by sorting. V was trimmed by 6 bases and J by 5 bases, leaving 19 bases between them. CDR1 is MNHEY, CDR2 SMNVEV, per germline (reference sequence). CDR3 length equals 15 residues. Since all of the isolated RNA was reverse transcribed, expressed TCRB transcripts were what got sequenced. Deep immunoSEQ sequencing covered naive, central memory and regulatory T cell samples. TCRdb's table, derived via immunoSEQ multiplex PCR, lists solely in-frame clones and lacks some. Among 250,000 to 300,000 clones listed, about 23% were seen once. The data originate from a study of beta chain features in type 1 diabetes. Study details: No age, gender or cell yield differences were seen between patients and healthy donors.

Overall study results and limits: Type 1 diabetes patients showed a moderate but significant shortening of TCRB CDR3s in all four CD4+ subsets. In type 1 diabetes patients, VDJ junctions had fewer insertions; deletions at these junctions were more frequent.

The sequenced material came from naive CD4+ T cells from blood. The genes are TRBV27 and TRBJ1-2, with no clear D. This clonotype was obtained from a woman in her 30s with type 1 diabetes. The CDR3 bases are TGTGCCAGCAGCATTGGGCAGGCCCACCGATATGGCTACACCTTC. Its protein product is CASSIGQAHRYGYTF.